A single sample is the source of the 7 T cell receptor beta chains below, sequenced in a study of T cells in Graves' hyperthyroidism and ophthalmopathy. Using RNA transcripts as the source, TCR beta CDR3 regions were amplified. First-round RT-PCR of the TCR CDR3 relied on the HTBI primer set. MiXCR, run by TCRdb on the multiplex PCR reads, gives a single entry per CDR3 protein. The sample records nearly 600,000 distinct CDR3 sequences, around 14% being singletons. What was sequenced was blood. Source of these receptors: a young woman with Graves' ophthalmopathy.

This clonotype was detected ten times or more. The chain is built from TRBV9 and TRBJ1-2; 8 bases are shared with TRBD1. Germline lookup yields CDR1 SGDLS and CDR2 YYNGEE. V lost 6 bases and J lost 6; bases outside the gene matches: 19. CDR3 size: 17 residues. The CDR3 DNA is TGTGCCAGCACTCCCCAGGCTGCGGCAGGGGGCATTCATGGCTACACCTTC. This codes for CASTPQAAAGGIHGYTF.

This clonotype was seen repeatedly, ten times or more. The rearrangement links TRBV7-2 to TRBJ2-3, with D perhaps TRBD1 (6 bases). Germline assignment: CDR1 SGHTA and CDR2 FQGNSA. The V gene lost 5 bases and the J gene lost 1 base, with 16 bases spanning the gap. This CDR3 comprises 16 residues. CDR3 region: CASSPRESGGTDTQYF. The CDR3 region has the DNA TGTGCCAGCAGCCCACGGGAATCAGGGGGCACAGATACGCAGTATTTT. Full variable domain (outside the CDR3, taken from reference TRBV7-2 and TRBJ2-3): GAGVSQSPSNKVTEKGKDVELRCDPISGHTALYWYRQSLGQGLEFLIYFQGNSAPDKSGLPSDRFSAERTGGSVSTLTIQRTQQEDSAVYLCASSPRESGGTDTQYFGPGTRLTVL.

This clonotype has a count of ten or more. The V call is TRBV7-8, the J call TRBJ2-7; 8 bases map to TRBD1. With 3 bases clipped from V and 4 bases from J, the junction kept 8 bases outside the gene matches. Germline V gene data show CDR1 as SGHVS and CDR2 as FQNEAQ. The CDR3 length is 15 residues. CDR3 protein: CASSFPGTGGYEQYF. CDR3 nucleotide sequence: TGTGCCAGCAGCTTCCCCGGGACAGGAGGATACGAGCAGTACTTC.

J is TRBJ2-7 and V is TRBV19; D is ambiguous. V was clipped by 6 bases and J by 7 bases, with 10 bases between them. The CDR3 has 11 residues. Germline-derived CDR1 and CDR2 are LNHDA and SQIVND (reference sequence). The CDR3 coding sequence is TGTGCCAGTAGGGCCTCAGAGGAGCAGTACTTC. This translates into CASRASEEQYF.

J is TRBJ2-7 and V is TRBV3-1, with D perhaps matching TRBD2 (5 bases). Trimming took off 3 bases at V and 3 bases at J, with 12 bases between the two ends. The CDR3 is 14 residues long. In germline, CDR1 is LGHDT, CDR2 YNNKEL (reference sequence). CDR3 amino acids: CASSQSITSYEQYF. In DNA, the CDR3 is TGTGCCAGCAGCCAGTCTATTACTAGCTACGAGCAGTACTTC.

This clonotype turned up a few times. This chain joins TRBV5-5 and TRBJ2-7; 7 bases fit TRBD1. The trim removed 4 bases at V and 2 bases at J, leaving 12 bases unmatched. Germline V lookup: CDR1 SGHKS, CDR2 YYEKEE (reference sequence). This CDR3 has 16 residues. The DNA of the CDR3 is TGTGCCAGCAGCCACACAGGGGCCTCCCTACCCTACGAGCAGTACTTC. Its translation is CASSHTGASLPYEQYF.

In this sample, this clonotype turned up many times. CDR3 bases: TGTGCCAGCAGCTTAAGGCAGGGAGACTACAATGAGCAGTTCTTC. Protein product: CASSLRQGDYNEQFF. The V call is TRBV7-9, the J call TRBJ2-1, with D tentatively TRBD1 or TRBD2 (5 bases each). The CDR3 contains 15 residues. Germline V gives CDR1 SEHNR, CDR2 FQNEAQ (reference sequence). V lost 2 bases and J 3 bases, leaving 11 bases between the germline ends.